This entry describes one T cell receptor beta chain. The source of the sample is a study of technical replicates of blood from a few donors. The repertoire was sequenced with immunoSEQ multiplex PCR; TCRdb's copy has only in-frame clones and lacks some. The sample consists of under 70,000 clones, about 90% of them appearing once. The CDR3 is 17 residues long. Trimming took 0 bases from V and 7 from J; bases not matched to a gene: 6. Germline V gene data show CDR1 as SGHRS and CDR2 as YFSETQ. This chain uses TRBV5-1 with TRBJ2-1; 14 nucleotides line up with TRBD2. The sequencing input was T cells isolated from PBMCs. The receptor comes from a human donor in good health. DNA for the CDR3: TGCGCCAGCAGCTTGGGACTAGCGGGAGGGCTTAGGAATGAGCAGTTCTTC. Its translation is CASSLGLAGGLRNEQFF.